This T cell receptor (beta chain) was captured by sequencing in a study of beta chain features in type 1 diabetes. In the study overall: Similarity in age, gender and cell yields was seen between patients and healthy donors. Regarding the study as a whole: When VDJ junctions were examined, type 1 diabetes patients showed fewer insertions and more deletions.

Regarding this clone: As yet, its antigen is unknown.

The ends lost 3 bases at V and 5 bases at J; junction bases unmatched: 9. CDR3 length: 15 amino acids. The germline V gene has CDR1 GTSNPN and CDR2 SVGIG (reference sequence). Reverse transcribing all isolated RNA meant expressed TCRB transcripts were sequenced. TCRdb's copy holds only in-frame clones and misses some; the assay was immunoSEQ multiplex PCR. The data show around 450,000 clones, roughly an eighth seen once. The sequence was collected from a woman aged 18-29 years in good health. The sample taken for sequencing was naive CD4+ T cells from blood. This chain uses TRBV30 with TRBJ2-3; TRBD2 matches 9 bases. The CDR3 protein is CAWRASGRTRDTQYF. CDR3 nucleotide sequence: TGTGCCTGGAGGGCAAGCGGGAGGACGAGAGATACGCAGTATTTT.